The T cell receptor beta chain described here comes from a study of cytomegalovirus exposure and HLA in healthy donors. Overall study findings and caveats: The classifier was said to identify cytomegalovirus status with high specificity and sensitivity. Among TCR sequences, most were rare, though some public TCRs appeared in many donors. It was approximately 150 TCR beta chains that were listed as cytomegalovirus-associated.

TCRdb's table, derived via immunoSEQ multiplex PCR, lists solely in-frame clones and lacks some. The sample has under 250,000 clones, roughly 87% seen once; the top ten hold about 12%. CDR3 length equals 14 residues. Trimming took 7 bases from V and 6 from J; bases not matched to a gene: 9. Germline values: CDR1 MDHEN, CDR2 SYDVKM. As to this clone: Its antigen is unknown.

Separation from the roughly 670-subject first cohort characterized the roughly 110-subject validation cohort, to which the donors belonged. The source is a man between 18 and 29 years old in good health and CMV-seropositive. V usage is TRBV28 and J usage is TRBJ2-1; 7 nucleotides agree with TRBD2. Sequencing input: PBMCs. The CDR3 is CASIFSGLPNEQFF. The CDR3 DNA follows: TGTGCCAGCATATTTAGCGGGCTTCCCAATGAGCAGTTCTTC.